Below are 26 T cell receptor beta chains sequenced from a single sample in a study of T cells in Graves' hyperthyroidism and ophthalmopathy. Regions amplified from RNA transcripts were the TCR beta CDR3 regions. The study used the HTBI primer set for a first-round RT-PCR of the TCR CDR3. One entry per CDR3 protein, called by TCRdb with MiXCR from the multiplex PCR reads. The repertoire holds about 520,000 distinct CDR3 sequences, with around 22% as singletons. Sequenced sample: blood. The receptors were gathered from a woman younger than 45 with Graves' ophthalmopathy.

This clonotype has a count of ten or more. The gene calls are TRBV6-1 and TRBJ1-5; the D is unclear. The CDR3 consists of 13 residues. V lost 8 bases, J lost 1 base, and 9 bases lay in between. Germline V gene lookup returns CDR1 MNHNS and CDR2 SASEGT. For the CDR3, the DNA is TGTGCCAGCCAGACACGGAGCAATCAGCCCCAGCATTTT. Translated, it gives CASQTRSNQPQHF.

The chain links TRBV4-2 to TRBJ2-5, with 13 bases matching TRBD2. The CDR3 runs 16 residues. The germline V gene has CDR1 LGHNA and CDR2 YNFKEQ. V trimming: 0 bases; J trimming: 5 bases; junction bases outside the gene matches: 3. The CDR3 DNA reads TGTGCCAGCAGCCAAGATACTAGCGGGGGGGCCGAGACCCAGTACTTC. The encoded protein is CASSQDTSGGAETQYF.

This clonotype has a count of ten or more. The rearrangement uses TRBV28 and TRBJ1-2; D ambiguous. The germline V and J ends were trimmed by 6 bases and 8 bases, with 19 bases remaining between them. This CDR3 has 14 residues. CDR1 and CDR2 from the germline V gene are MDHEN and SYDVKM. CDR3 protein: CASSPPPTTGGYTF. The DNA of the CDR3 is TGTGCCAGCAGCCCCCCGCCTACCACGGGCGGCTACACCTTC.

The sample holds many counts of this clonotype. The chain combines TRBV9 with TRBJ1-1; D not certain. The CDR3 totals 14 residues. Trimming shortened V by 3 bases and J by 11 bases, and 20 bases separated the two germline ends. Germline V gives CDR1 SGDLS, CDR2 YYNGEE. The CDR3 DNA is TGTGCCAGCAGCGATATAACGGAAAGGTCGGGGGCTTTCTTT. Translating it yields CASSDITERSGAFF.

This clonotype was detected ten times or more. J is TRBJ2-5 and V is TRBV12-3 or TRBV12-4; weak D call: TRBD1 (7 bases). Between the trimmed V and J ends, which lost 6 bases and 1 base, there was a span of 12 bases. This CDR3 is 14 amino acids long. The CDR3 nucleotides are TGTGCCAGCAGGCTGCGGGACAGCCAAGAGACCCAGTACTTC. It is translated as CASRLRDSQETQYF.

Details on this clonotype: This likely comes from a read error, as the CDR3 has no conserved phenylalanine or tryptophan at its end. The chain joins TRBV7-2 to TRBJ2-5; tentative D call: TRBD2 (6 bases). Germline V lookup: CDR1 SGHTA, CDR2 FQGNSA. The V gene lost 1 base and the J gene lost 1 base, with 7 bases spanning the gap. This CDR3 spans 14 amino acids. The CDR3 loop is CASSLVGGQETQYP. In DNA form, the CDR3 reads TGTGCCAGCAGCTTAGTGGGGGGCCAAGAGACCCAGTACCCC.

In its sample, this clonotype was seen many times. The V and J genes are TRBV10-3 and TRBJ1-2; D remains ambiguous. This CDR3 has 12 amino acids. The ends were cut back, 4 bases at V and 6 bases at J, with 9 bases in the middle. The germline CDR1 and CDR2 sequences are ENHRY and SYGVKD. The DNA of the CDR3 is TGTGCCATCAGTGTGCTAGGAGATGGCTACACCTTC. Encoded protein: CAISVLGDGYTF.

Ten or more counts support this clonotype. The chain is built from TRBV6-1 and TRBJ1-1, with a possible D match to TRBD1 (5 bases). V dropped 4 bases and J dropped 0 bases, with 18 bases sitting between them. This CDR3 has 17 amino acids. In germline, CDR1 is MNHNS, CDR2 SASEGT. CDR3 in amino acids: CASSGQSYRRLNTEAFF. The CDR3 DNA is TGTGCCAGCAGTGGACAAAGCTACAGGAGATTGAACACTGAAGCTTTCTTT.

At least ten counts were recorded for this clonotype. The rearrangement joins TRBV7-2 to TRBJ1-1; possibly TRBD1 for D (5 bases). CDR1 and CDR2 from the germline V gene are SGHTA and FQGNSA. This CDR3 contains 13 residues. V was pared by 2 bases and J by 5 bases, with 9 bases between. The CDR3 DNA reads TGTGCCAGCAGCTTACAACGGGGGACTGAAGCTTTCTTT. This encodes CASSLQRGTEAFF.

The chain carries TRBV24-1 and TRBJ2-7, with D hard to call. The CDR3 has 15 residues. V gave up 3 bases and J gave up 2 bases, with 13 bases separating them. The germline gives CDR1 KGHDR, CDR2 SFDVKD. The CDR3 DNA sequence: TGTGCCACCAGTGATACTGCCGGGCAGACCTACGAGCAGTACTTC. Protein product: CATSDTAGQTYEQYF.

This clonotype came up many times. CDR3 nucleotides: TGTGCCAGCAGCTGCGGGACTAGCGGGGGGGCATACCAAGAGACCCAGTACTTC. Its translation: CASSCGTSGGAYQETQYF. The V gene is TRBV5-6, the J gene TRBJ2-5, with 16 bases matching TRBD2. Germline assignment: CDR1 SGHDT and CDR2 YYEEEE. Trimming took 3 bases from V and 0 from J; bases not matched to a gene: 5. The CDR3 is 18 amino acids.

This clonotype showed up many times. The chain employs TRBV30 and TRBJ1-1; 9 bases fit TRBD1. Trimming cost V 5 bases and J 2 bases; bases outside gene matches: 6. Germline lookup yields CDR1 GTSNPN and CDR2 SVGIG (reference sequence). The CDR3 extends over 14 amino acids. As DNA, the CDR3 is TGTGCCTGGCTCCGGGACAGGGCTAACACTGAAGCTTTCTTT. Translating gives CAWLRDRANTEAFF.

This clonotype has at least ten counts. The rearrangement joins TRBV25-1 to TRBJ1-4; D perhaps matches TRBD1 (6 bases). CDR1 MGHDK and CDR2 SYGVNS come from the germline V gene. The CDR3 totals 14 residues. Trimming cost V 5 bases and J 7 bases, with 14 bases left between them. CDR3 sequence: CASSRWDIREKLFF. The CDR3 bases are TGTGCCAGCAGTAGATGGGACATACGTGAAAAACTGTTTTTT.

This clonotype was observed a handful of times. The V and J genes are TRBV12-3 or TRBV12-4 and TRBJ1-5, with D possibly being TRBD1 (5 bases). The CDR3 has 13 amino acids. The V and J ends lost 6 bases and 7 bases respectively, with 13 bases between them. The chain's CDR3 is CASSKEGRQPQHF. For the CDR3, the DNA is TGTGCCAGCAGCAAGGAGGGGAGGCAGCCCCAGCATTTT.

A few counts support this clonotype. V and J are TRBV12-5 and TRBJ2-2; 8 bases agree with TRBD2. CDR1 is LGHNT, CDR2 FRNRAP, per germline. This CDR3 contains 18 residues. J gave up 0 bases and V 3 bases, and 9 bases lay outside the gene matches. The CDR3 loop is CASGFQTIAGTNTGELFF. The CDR3 nucleotides read TGTGCTAGTGGTTTTCAGACTATAGCGGGAACGAACACCGGGGAGCTGTTTTTT.

In its sample, this clonotype was seen a few times. V gene TRBV4-2 combines with J gene TRBJ2-7; 8 bases line up with TRBD1. With V trimmed by 0 bases and J by 7 bases, 8 bases remained unmatched. The CDR3 spans 15 residues. The V gene's germline CDR1 is LGHNA and CDR2 YNFKEQ. CDR3 region: CASSQEVSGGSEQYF. The CDR3, as DNA: TGTGCCAGCAGCCAAGAGGTTTCAGGGGGCAGTGAGCAGTACTTC.

The chain couples TRBV3-1 to TRBJ2-5; D gene ambiguous. The V gene lost 1 base and the J gene lost 9 bases, with 6 bases spanning the gap. The germline V gene has CDR1 LGHDT and CDR2 YNNKEL (reference sequence). The CDR3 covers 11 residues. The CDR3 sequence: CASSQGPPQYF. The CDR3 DNA follows: TGTGCCAGCAGCCAAGGACCGCCCCAGTACTTC.

This clonotype was observed many times. The chain links TRBV6-5 to TRBJ1-2, with unresolved D. V lost 4 bases and J 4 bases, leaving 13 bases between the germline ends. Germline V gives CDR1 MNHEY, CDR2 SVGAGI. This CDR3 is 14 amino acids long. The CDR3, as DNA: TGTGCCAGCAGTTCATCGACGAGGCCCTATGGCTACACCTTC. Its protein product is CASSSSTRPYGYTF.

This clonotype was counted only a few times. The V gene is TRBV2, the J gene TRBJ1-2; D not certain. Germline values: CDR1 SNHLY, CDR2 FYNNEI. V lost 6 bases to trimming and J lost 3 bases, with 11 bases between them. The CDR3 is 13 amino acids. CDR3 sequence: CASRTFSDYGYTF. Here the CDR3 DNA reads TGTGCCAGCAGGACGTTCAGTGACTATGGCTACACCTTC.

Many counts were recorded for this clonotype. The chain recombines TRBV3-1 with TRBJ2-5, with TRBD2 identical over 9 bases. The germline V gene encodes CDR1 LGHDT and CDR2 YNNKEL (reference sequence). Trimming removed 2 bases from V and 5 bases from J; junction bases left unmatched: 9. The CDR3 extends over 16 amino acids. CDR3 coding DNA: TGTGCCAGCAGCCAATTCCTAGCGGGGTCGGGGGAGACCCAGTACTTC. Translation: CASSQFLAGSGETQYF.

The V gene is TRBV5-1, the J gene TRBJ1-1; 9 bases match TRBD1. This CDR3 is built from 18 residues. The V gene end was trimmed by 5 bases and the J gene end by 13 bases; junction bases not matched to a gene: 27. Germline V CDR1 and CDR2: SGHRS, YFSETQ. The CDR3 sequence: CASRSPGQGNTQASGIFF. In nucleotides, the CDR3 is TGCGCCAGCAGAAGTCCGGGACAGGGCAACACTCAAGCTTCGGGAATTTTCTTT.

This clonotype came up many times. This sequence joins TRBV7-2 and TRBJ1-1; no reliable D call. V was clipped by 3 bases and J by 4 bases, with 9 bases between them. This CDR3 has 13 residues. The V gene's germline CDR1 is SGHTA and CDR2 FQGNSA. The CDR3 DNA reads as TGTGCCAGCAGCTTGAGACGGGCCACTGAAGCTTTCTTT. Its translation: CASSLRRATEAFF.

The chain is built from TRBV6-1 and TRBJ1-5; maybe TRBD1 (5 bases). This CDR3 contains 15 residues. Germline V lookup: CDR1 MNHNS, CDR2 SASEGT. Trimming removed 1 base from V and 6 bases from J, with 13 bases in between. The chain's CDR3 is CASSEVVGDGQPQHF. CDR3 DNA sequence: TGTGCCAGCAGTGAAGTGGTAGGGGATGGTCAGCCCCAGCATTTT.

This chain links TRBV19 with TRBJ2-2, with D unclear. V was cut by 4 bases and J by 7 bases, with 10 bases left in between. The CDR3 has 13 amino acids. Looked up from germline, CDR1 is LNHDA and CDR2 is SQIVND (reference sequence). CDR3 sequence reads: CASSTQRDGELFF. The CDR3 nucleotides are TGTGCCAGTAGTACCCAAAGAGACGGGGAGCTGTTTTTT.

This clonotype was seen a handful of times. The chain has TRBV3-1 and TRBJ2-7; TRBD2 matches at 10 bases. V was pared by 3 bases and J by 10 bases, with 12 bases of the junction left unmatched. The CDR3 totals 15 residues. Germline loops: CDR1 LGHDT, CDR2 YNNKEL (reference sequence). The CDR3 loop is CASSHPRASGGNQYF. The CDR3 bases are TGTGCCAGCAGCCACCCTCGGGCTAGCGGGGGCAACCAGTACTTC.

Remarks on this clonotype: This may arise from a read error, as a much more abundant clone is one base away. The chain has TRBV7-2 and TRBJ2-7, with D perhaps TRBD2 (5 bases). Germline V gene sequence: CDR1 SGHTA, CDR2 FQGNSA. V lost 5 bases and J lost 4, with 15 bases in between. The CDR3 loop spans 14 amino acids. The CDR3 region is CASSRSPPGYEQYV. As DNA, the CDR3 is TGTGCCAGCAGCCGTTCTCCACCGGGGTACGAGCAGTACGTC.